The 23 T cell receptor beta chains presented below share a single source sample, sequenced in a study of cytotoxic CD8 clonotypes in ibrutinib-treated CLL. The table came from immunoSEQ multiplex PCR; TCRdb's copy has only in-frame clones and leaves some out. The sample shows 70,000 to 85,000 clones, 80% of them seen only once. The sequenced sample was PBMCs, obtained at disease progression, from a patient treated with ibrutinib. The source is a human donor with chronic lymphocytic leukemia.

The genes are TRBV7-2 and TRBJ2-7; 14 nucleotides line up with TRBD2. Germline V gene data show CDR1 as SGHTA and CDR2 as FQGNSA. The CDR3 consists of 15 residues. The ends lost 5 bases at V and 3 bases at J; junction bases unmatched: 3. CDR3 DNA sequence: TGTGCCAGCAGCAGGACTAGCGGGGGGAACTACGAGCAGTACTTC. It specifies CASSRTSGGNYEQYF.

The chain uses TRBV5-1 and TRBJ1-2, with D hard to call. V lost 4 bases to trimming and J lost 0 bases, with 13 bases between them. Germline CDR1 and CDR2: SGHRS and YFSETQ. The CDR3 consists of 15 residues. In DNA, the CDR3 is TGCGCCAGCAGCCCGGGATTCACTACTAACTATGGCTACACCTTC. Its protein product is CASSPGFTTNYGYTF.

The chain combines TRBV10-3 with TRBJ1-2; D remains ambiguous. V was pared by 4 bases and J by 0 bases, with 6 bases between. Germline assignment: CDR1 ENHRY and CDR2 SYGVKD. The CDR3 has 13 residues. DNA of the CDR3: TGTGCCATCAGTGGCGGGACTAACTATGGCTACACCTTC. The encoded protein is CAISGGTNYGYTF.

The chain links TRBV19 to TRBJ2-3; 9 nucleotides line up with TRBD2. Unmatched junction bases numbered 9, after V lost 3 bases and J lost 5 bases. From germline, CDR1 is LNHDA and CDR2 SQIVND (reference sequence). CDR3 length: 16 residues. CDR3 protein: CASSMISGGPRDTQYF. Here the CDR3 DNA reads TGTGCCAGTAGTATGATCAGCGGGGGGCCGAGAGATACGCAGTATTTT.

This chain joins TRBV19 and TRBJ1-1, with D perhaps matching TRBD1 (6 bases). Germline CDR1 and CDR2: LNHDA and SQIVND (reference sequence). V was pared by 1 base and J by 7 bases, with 13 bases between. The CDR3 is 14 residues long. In DNA form, the CDR3 reads TGTGCCAGTAGTATAGGGGCAGGGGCAGGTGAAGCTTTCTTT. It encodes CASSIGAGAGEAFF. Full variable domain (missing parts from reference TRBV19 and TRBJ1-1): DGGITQSPKYLFRKEGQNVTLSCEQNLNHDAMYWYRQDPGQGLRLIYYSQIVNDFQKGDIAEGYSVSREKKESFPLTVTSAQKNPTAFYLCASSIGAGAGEAFFGQGTRLTVV.

The rearrangement joins TRBV29-1 to TRBJ1-5; weak D call: TRBD1 (6 bases). The CDR3 covers 15 residues. The ends were cut back, 4 bases at V and 2 bases at J, with 15 bases in the middle. Germline V gives CDR1 SQVTM, CDR2 ANQGSEA. CDR3 loop: CSVAGARGGNQPQHF. CDR3 DNA: TGCAGCGTTGCCGGCGCCAGGGGAGGCAATCAGCCCCAGCATTTT.

V is TRBV9 and J is TRBJ1-1; 8 bases are shared with TRBD1. CDR1 SGDLS and CDR2 YYNGEE come from the germline V gene. Losses at the gene ends were 4 bases for V and 0 bases for J; bases not matched to a gene: 5. This CDR3 has 15 residues. In nucleotides, the CDR3 is TGTGCCAGCAGCACTACAGGGGGGATGAACACTGAAGCTTTCTTT. It is translated as CASSTTGGMNTEAFF.

V is TRBV27 and J is TRBJ1-5, with D hard to call. The CDR3 sequence is 16 residues long. Germline V gene sequence: CDR1 MNHEY, CDR2 SMNVEV (reference sequence). The ends were cut back, 2 bases at V and 1 base at J, with 12 bases in the middle. The CDR3 reads CASSLRAVLSNQPQHF. The CDR3, as DNA: TGTGCCAGCAGTTTACGGGCAGTTTTAAGCAATCAGCCCCAGCATTTT.

The gene calls are TRBV5-6 and TRBJ1-2; D possibly corresponds to TRBD1 (5 bases). Trimming took off 0 bases at V and 13 bases at J, with 25 bases between the two ends. The V gene's germline CDR1 is SGHDT and CDR2 YYEEEE. The CDR3 spans 16 residues. In DNA, the CDR3 is TGTGCCAGCAGCTTGGTGGTCGCTCGATCGACTTGGAGGGGCACCTTC. Residues: CASSLVVARSTWRGTF.

The gene calls are TRBV10-2 and TRBJ2-3; tentatively, D is TRBD1 (5 bases). Germline CDR1 is WSHSY and CDR2 is SAAADI. V was clipped by 3 bases and J by 2 bases, with 9 bases between them. The CDR3 loop spans 14 amino acids. The CDR3 DNA reads as TGCGCCAGCAGTGATTATGGGGCCACAGATACGCAGTATTTT. It encodes CASSDYGATDTQYF.

The V call is TRBV10-3, the J call TRBJ2-3; no firm D call. With 4 bases removed from V and 2 bases from J, the gap between germline ends came to 10 bases. The CDR3 is 14 residues long. Per the germline V gene, CDR1 is ENHRY and CDR2 is SYGVKD. The CDR3 protein is CAISGRILTDTQYF. The DNA for the CDR3 is TGTGCCATCAGTGGGCGCATTCTCACAGATACGCAGTATTTT.

The chain has TRBV25-1 and TRBJ2-1; perhaps TRBD2 as D (6 bases). Germline CDR1 MGHDK, CDR2 SYGVNS. CDR3 length: 13 residues. V was cut by 7 bases and J by 9 bases, with 16 bases left in between. CDR3 coding DNA: TGTGCCAGCATGGGAGGCCCCACGGGTGAGCAGTTCTTC. Translated, it gives CASMGGPTGEQFF.

V and J are TRBV27 and TRBJ2-7; 7 bases fit TRBD2. Germline CDR1 reads MNHEY; CDR2 reads SMNVEV (reference sequence). The CDR3 has 15 amino acids. The J segment lost 0 bases and the V segment lost 5 bases, leaving 7 bases of the junction unmatched. CDR3 sequence reads: CASSPRRGSSYEQYF. For the CDR3, the DNA is TGTGCCAGCAGTCCCAGGCGGGGGAGCTCCTACGAGCAGTACTTC.

The chain joins TRBV7-8 to TRBJ2-3; D tentatively fits TRBD1 or TRBD2 (6 bases each). There are 16 residues in the CDR3. Germline assignment: CDR1 SGHVS and CDR2 FQNEAQ. The germline V and J ends were trimmed by 2 bases and 0 bases, with 12 bases remaining between them. The CDR3 DNA is TGTGCCAGCAGCTTACGGGGGCTAACTAGCACAGATACGCAGTATTTT. This gives the protein CASSLRGLTSTDTQYF. The full variable domain, completed using reference TRBV7-8 and TRBJ2-3, is GAGVSQSPRYKVAKRGQDVALRCDPISGHVSLFWYQQALGQGPEFLTYFQNEAQLDKSGLPSDRFFAERPEGSVSTLKIQRTQQEDSAVYLCASSLRGLTSTDTQYFGPGTRLTVL.

This chain uses TRBV11-3 with TRBJ1-1; D not resolved. This CDR3 is 16 amino acids long. Per germline, CDR1 SGHNT and CDR2 YENEEA. V lost 3 bases and J lost 7, with 21 bases in between. The CDR3 reads CASSFNAEAGESEAFF. The CDR3 DNA sequence: TGTGCCAGCAGCTTCAATGCCGAAGCCGGGGAGAGTGAAGCTTTCTTT. Complete variable domain (other parts from reference TRBV11-3 and TRBJ1-1): EAGVVQSPRYKIIEKKQPVAFWCNPISGHNTLYWYLQNLGQGPELLIRYENEEAVDDSQLPKDRFSAERLKGVDSTLKIQPAELGDSAVYLCASSFNAEAGESEAFFGQGTRLTVV.

The chain joins TRBV4-1 to TRBJ2-5; D is unclear. The CDR3 extends over 13 amino acids. CDR1 and CDR2 (germline): MGHRA, YSYEKL. V shed 1 base and J shed 5 bases, with 8 bases lying between them. CDR3 sequence reads: CASSQGLLETQYF. CDR3 nucleotides: TGCGCCAGCAGCCAAGGGCTTTTGGAGACCCAGTACTTC.

The gene calls are TRBV18 and TRBJ2-7; TRBD1 might be the D (6 bases). V dropped 5 bases and J dropped 2 bases, with 16 bases sitting between them. The CDR3 length is 15 residues. Looked up from germline, CDR1 is KGHSH and CDR2 is LQKENI. CDR3 protein: CASSGDTLYTYEQYF. CDR3 sequence (DNA): TGTGCCAGCTCAGGGGACACTCTTTACACCTACGAGCAGTACTTC.

The chain couples TRBV4-2 to TRBJ2-5, with TRBD2 as a possible D gene (5 bases). The CDR3 consists of 16 residues. Trimming took off 2 bases at V and 5 bases at J, with 18 bases between the two ends. The germline V gene encodes CDR1 LGHNA and CDR2 YNFKEQ. CDR3 residues: CASSQSRGGPGETQYF. The DNA of the CDR3 is TGTGCCAGCAGCCAATCCCGAGGAGGCCCGGGGGAGACCCAGTACTTC.

In nucleotides, the CDR3 is TGCAGCGTCCAAGGGACAGTCCCACTCCCAGATACGCAGTATTTT. Its protein is CSVQGTVPLPDTQYF. The rearrangement joins TRBV29-1 to TRBJ2-3, with 7 bases that match TRBD1. Germline V lookup: CDR1 SQVTM, CDR2 ANQGSEA. The CDR3 spans 15 residues. Germline trimming cut 6 bases from V and 4 bases from J; bases unmatched to any gene: 13.

The chain has TRBV6-1 and TRBJ2-1; tentatively, D is TRBD1 (5 bases). V was cut by 7 bases and J by 2 bases, with 9 bases left in between. This CDR3 contains 13 residues. The germline V gene has CDR1 MNHNS and CDR2 SASEGT. CDR3 loop: CASIGHPYNEQFF. The CDR3 bases are TGTGCCAGCATTGGACACCCCTACAATGAGCAGTTCTTC.

The rearrangement uses TRBV30 and TRBJ1-1, with a tentative D call TRBD1 (6 bases). Trimming shortened V by 1 base and J by 2 bases, and 14 bases separated the two germline ends. The CDR3 length is 15 residues. Germline lookup yields CDR1 GTSNPN and CDR2 SVGIG (reference sequence). CDR3 sequence (DNA): TGTGCCTGGAGTGGCCCCATCAGGGGCAACACTGAAGCTTTCTTT. Translated: CAWSGPIRGNTEAFF.

The CDR3 loop is CASSLVGLMNTEAFF. The DNA of the CDR3 is TGCGCCAGCAGCTTGGTAGGTCTTATGAACACTGAAGCTTTCTTT. The V and J genes are TRBV5-1 and TRBJ1-1; D call uncertain. Trimming pared 0 bases from V and 0 bases from J, leaving 9 bases between. Germline V gives CDR1 SGHRS, CDR2 YFSETQ. This CDR3 comprises 15 residues.

The chain combines TRBV4-2 with TRBJ2-4; 8 nucleotides match TRBD1. V gave up 2 bases and J gave up 9 bases; unmatched junction bases: 9. CDR3 size: 15 residues. Germline CDR1 is LGHNA and CDR2 is YNFKEQ. The CDR3 loop reads CASSQKQGGGGIQYF. CDR3 DNA: TGTGCCAGCAGCCAAAAACAGGGGGGTGGAGGCATTCAGTACTTC.